These 19 T cell receptor beta chains share one sample of origin, sequenced in a study of control samples from healthy donors and cancer patients. The repertoire was sequenced with immunoSEQ multiplex PCR; TCRdb's copy has only in-frame clones and lacks some. The sample carries almost 95,000 clones, 90% recorded once. Specimen: blood. The receptors come from a woman between 18 and 30 years old in good health.

The chain links TRBV15 to TRBJ2-1, with unresolved D. Germline assignment: CDR1 LNHNV and CDR2 YYDKDF (reference sequence). V shed 0 bases and J shed 7 bases, with 7 bases lying between them. The CDR3 spans 13 residues. The CDR3: CATSRDLGNEQFF. The CDR3 DNA reads as TGTGCCACCAGCAGAGATCTCGGGAATGAGCAGTTCTTC.

This sequence joins TRBV6-1 and TRBJ1-2; the match to TRBD1 covers 7 bases. The J segment lost 7 bases and the V segment lost 6 bases, leaving 11 bases of the junction unmatched. This CDR3 spans 14 amino acids. Germline V lookup: CDR1 MNHNS, CDR2 SASEGT. This chain's CDR3 is CASSSTGSRTGYTF. The CDR3 nucleotides are TGTGCCAGCAGCTCGACAGGGTCCCGGACTGGCTACACCTTC.

This rearrangement joins TRBV15 to TRBJ1-2, with D perhaps TRBD1 (6 bases). Trimming shortened V by 0 bases and J by 5 bases, and 16 bases separated the two germline ends. Germline lookup yields CDR1 LNHNV and CDR2 YYDKDF (reference sequence). The CDR3 is made up of 16 amino acids. The CDR3 loop reads CATSRDRGGSGYGYTF. The CDR3 nucleotides are TGTGCCACCAGCAGAGATCGAGGGGGTTCGGGGTATGGCTACACCTTC.

This clone has more than one count but fewer than ten. CDR3 region: CASSYGGTDQPQHF. CDR3 DNA sequence: TGTGCCAGCAGTTACGGGGGCACCGATCAGCCCCAGCATTTT. The chain recombines TRBV6-2 or TRBV6-3 with TRBJ1-5; perhaps TRBD1 as D (6 bases). Trimming took off 2 bases at V and 5 bases at J, with 10 bases between the two ends. The CDR3 spans 14 residues. CDR1 is MNHEY and CDR2 is SVGEGT in the germline V gene.

This clone was counted between two and nine times. The chain carries TRBV11-3 and TRBJ1-1, with no clear D. Per the germline V gene, CDR1 is SGHNT and CDR2 is YENEEA. This CDR3 has 16 residues. The ends were cut back, 0 bases at V and 4 bases at J, with 15 bases in the middle. Here the CDR3 reads CASSLDGRGGSTEAFF. The CDR3 DNA is TGTGCCAGCAGCTTAGATGGCCGGGGTGGCAGCACTGAAGCTTTCTTT. The complete variable domain, with remaining parts taken from reference TRBV11-3 and TRBJ1-1, reads EAGVVQSPRYKIIEKKQPVAFWCNPISGHNTLYWYLQNLGQGPELLIRYENEEAVDDSQLPKDRFSAERLKGVDSTLKIQPAELGDSAVYLCASSLDGRGGSTEAFFGQGTRLTVV.

The chain employs TRBV7-2 and TRBJ1-3; D is unresolved. The V end was cut by 3 bases, the J end by 7 bases, with 16 bases between. CDR1 SGHTA and CDR2 FQGNSA come from the germline V gene. CDR3 length: 15 amino acids. CDR3 sequence (DNA): TGTGCCAGCAGCTTTAGCGTACCGGGATCGAACACCATATATTTT. Its translation: CASSFSVPGSNTIYF. The full variable domain, with the rest looked up from reference TRBV7-2 and TRBJ1-3, is GAGVSQSPSNKVTEKGKDVELRCDPISGHTALYWYRQSLGQGLEFLIYFQGNSAPDKSGLPSDRFSAERTGGSVSTLTIQRTQQEDSAVYLCASSFSVPGSNTIYFGEGSWLTVV.

CDR3 bases: TGTGCCAGCAGTTTCCCAGCGGGGGGGGGCACAGATACGCAGTATTTT. Translating it yields CASSFPAGGGTDTQYF. This rearrangement joins TRBV6-2 or TRBV6-3 to TRBJ2-3, with 10 bases matching TRBD2. The V gene's germline CDR1 is MNHEY and CDR2 SVGEGT. The J segment lost 1 base and the V segment lost 4 bases, leaving 5 bases of the junction unmatched. The length of the CDR3 is 16 residues.

The chain has TRBV7-9 and TRBJ1-2; D not certain. This CDR3 spans 15 amino acids. Trimming cost V 4 bases and J 0 bases, with 12 bases left between them. Germline V gene data show CDR1 as SEHNR and CDR2 as FQNEAQ (reference sequence). CDR3 protein: CASSSTDSANYGYTF. The CDR3 nucleotides read TGTGCCAGCAGCTCGACTGATTCAGCTAACTATGGCTACACCTTC.

The V gene is TRBV7-2, the J gene TRBJ2-1, with TRBD2 matching 9 bases. Trimming took 4 bases from V and 0 from J; bases not matched to a gene: 4. This CDR3 has 16 residues. Germline V gene sequence: CDR1 SGHTA, CDR2 FQGNSA. CDR3 protein: CASSSGLAFSYNEQFF. DNA for the CDR3: TGTGCCAGCAGCTCCGGACTAGCGTTCTCCTACAATGAGCAGTTCTTC.

V and J are TRBV19 and TRBJ1-2, with D unresolved. The CDR3 sequence is 11 residues long. Germline lookup yields CDR1 LNHDA and CDR2 SQIVND (reference sequence). CDR3 amino acids: CAAEGSYGYTF. CDR3 DNA sequence: TGTGCAGCTGAGGGTAGCTATGGCTACACCTTC. Full variable domain (missing parts from reference TRBV19 and TRBJ1-2): DGGITQSPKYLFRKEGQNVTLSCEQNLNHDAMYWYRQDPGQGLRLIYYSQIVNDFQKGDIAEGYSVSREKKESFPLTVTSAQKNPTAFYLCAAEGSYGYTFGSGTRLTVV.

V usage is TRBV15 and J usage is TRBJ2-1; 9 bases are shared with TRBD2. There are 15 residues in the CDR3. V lost 0 bases to trimming and J lost 8 bases; unmatched junction nucleotides: 5. Germline CDR1 reads LNHNV; CDR2 reads YYDKDF (reference sequence). The CDR3 nucleotides read TGTGCCACCAGCAGAGATGGCGGGGGGGCCGATGAGCAGTTCTTC. This sequence encodes CATSRDGGGADEQFF.

This chain uses TRBV11-2 with TRBJ2-7; no firm D call. The length of the CDR3 is 12 residues. CDR1 SGHAT and CDR2 FQNNGV come from the germline V gene. Trimming removed 0 bases at V and 6 bases at J, with 6 bases between. This CDR3 reads CASSLDKSEQYF. The CDR3 DNA sequence: TGTGCCAGCAGCTTAGATAAGTCCGAGCAGTACTTC.

This chain joins TRBV3-1 (or the pseudogene TRBV3-2) and TRBJ2-7; 7 bases are shared with TRBD1. Germline V lookup: CDR1 LGHDT, CDR2 YNNKEL (reference sequence). CDR3 size: 14 residues. The ends lost 0 bases at V and 2 bases at J; junction bases unmatched: 1. The CDR3 DNA reads TGTGCCAGCAGCCAAGAGCAGGGGGCCTACGAGCAGTACTTC. This encodes CASSQEQGAYEQYF.

V and J are TRBV10-1 and TRBJ1-1; TRBD1 is a possible D gene (5 bases). The V gene lost 3 bases and the J gene lost 11 bases, with 19 bases spanning the gap. The CDR3 totals 14 residues. From germline, CDR1 is WNHNN and CDR2 SYGVQD (reference sequence). CDR3 sequence (DNA): TGCGCCAGCAGTGAAGAGGGACTGGGGCCGATGGCTTTCTTT. Translation: CASSEEGLGPMAFF.

The rearrangement joins TRBV7-2 to TRBJ1-6, with D unclear. Germline CDR1 and CDR2: SGHTA and FQGNSA. V was cut by 5 bases and J by 6 bases, with 14 bases left in between. The CDR3 covers 15 residues. CDR3 in amino acids: CASSPRTVVNSPLHF. CDR3 DNA sequence: TGTGCCAGCAGCCCTAGGACCGTTGTTAATTCACCCCTCCACTTT.

With respect to this clone: This sample includes further DNA sequences coding for the same CDR3. The chain couples TRBV18 to TRBJ1-1; the D gene is possibly TRBD1 (5 bases). CDR3 length: 14 residues. Germline-derived CDR1 and CDR2 are KGHSH and LQKENI. V lost 6 bases, J lost 1 base, and 12 bases lay in between. CDR3 loop: CASSPGQGNTEAFF. The CDR3 nucleotides read TGTGCCAGCTCCCCGGGGCAGGGGAACACTGAAGCTTTCTTT. The full variable domain, completed using reference TRBV18 and TRBJ1-1, is NAGVMQNPRHLVRRRGQEARLRCSPMKGHSHVYWYRQLPEEGLKFMVYLQKENIIDESGMPKERFSAEFPKEGPSILRIQQVVRGDSAAYFCASSPGQGNTEAFFGQGTRLTVV.

The genes are TRBV3-1 (or the pseudogene TRBV3-2) and TRBJ2-7; 7 nucleotides agree with TRBD1. CDR1 is LGHDT, CDR2 YNNKEL, per germline (reference sequence). The CDR3 consists of 15 residues. J was trimmed by 0 bases and V by 6 bases; bases with no gene match: 8. The CDR3 sequence: CASSHRGLSSYEQYF. CDR3 nucleotides: TGTGCCAGCAGTCACAGGGGCCTGAGCTCCTACGAGCAGTACTTC.

J is TRBJ1-5 and V is TRBV10-2, with D unresolved. This CDR3 is built from 12 residues. CDR1 is WSHSY, CDR2 SAAADI, per germline. V lost 5 bases and J lost 7, with 9 bases in between. The CDR3 sequence is CASSQTNQPQHF. The CDR3 nucleotides read TGCGCCAGCAGTCAAACAAACCAGCCCCAGCATTTT.

This clone came up a few times. V usage is TRBV4-2 and J usage is TRBJ2-3; no clear D. Germline assignment: CDR1 LGHNA and CDR2 YNFKEQ. This CDR3 has 12 residues. V lost 0 bases and J 4 bases, leaving 2 bases between the germline ends. The CDR3 DNA sequence: TGTGCCAGCAGCCAAGATTCAGATACGCAGTATTTT. Translation: CASSQDSDTQYF.